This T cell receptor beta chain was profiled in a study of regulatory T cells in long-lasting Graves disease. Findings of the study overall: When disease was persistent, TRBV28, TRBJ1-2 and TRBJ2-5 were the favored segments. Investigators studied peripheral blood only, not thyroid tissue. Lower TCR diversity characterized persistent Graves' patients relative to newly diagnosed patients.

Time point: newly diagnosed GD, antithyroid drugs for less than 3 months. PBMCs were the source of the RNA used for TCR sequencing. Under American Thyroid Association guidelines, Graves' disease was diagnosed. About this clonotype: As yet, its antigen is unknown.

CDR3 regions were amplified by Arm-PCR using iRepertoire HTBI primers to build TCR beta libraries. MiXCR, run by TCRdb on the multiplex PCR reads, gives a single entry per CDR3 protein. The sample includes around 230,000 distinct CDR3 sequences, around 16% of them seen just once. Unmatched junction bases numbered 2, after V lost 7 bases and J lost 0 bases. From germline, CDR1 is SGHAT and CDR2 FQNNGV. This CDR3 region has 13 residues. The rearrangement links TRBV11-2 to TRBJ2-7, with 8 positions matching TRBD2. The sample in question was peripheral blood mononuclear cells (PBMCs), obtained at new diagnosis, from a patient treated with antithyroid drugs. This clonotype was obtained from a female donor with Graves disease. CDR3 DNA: TGTGCCAGCAACAGCGGGAGCTCCTACGAGCAGTACTTC. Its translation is CASNSGSSYEQYF. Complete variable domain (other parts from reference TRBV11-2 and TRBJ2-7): EAGVAQSPRYKIIEKRQSVAFWCNPISGHATLYWYQQILGQGPKLLIQFQNNGVVDDSQLPKDRFSAERLKGVDSTLKIQPAKLEDSAVYLCASNSGSSYEQYFGPGTRLTVT.